Given below is one TCR beta chain in context. The ends lost 3 bases at V and 4 bases at J; junction bases unmatched: 6. The CDR3 contains 15 residues. Germline CDR1 MNHEY, CDR2 SMNVEV (reference sequence). This record belongs to a study of blood T cell repertoires in COVID-19. In the study overall: The United States, Italy and Spain were the sources of the acute and convalescent COVID-19 samples. In each case, the material was cDNA or gDNA derived from T cells, B-cell-depleted T cells, or PBMCs.

In the authors' workflow: Nucleated cell counts were estimated from reference gene primer amplification. Sequencing was performed with immunoSEQ multiplex PCR; in TCRdb, only in-frame clones are kept and a portion is missing. That table gives V, J and clone size, and the DNA gave D and trimming. The sample lists approximately 280,000 clones; nearly 90% were seen once. The clonotype was recovered from a woman aged 18-29 years with acute COVID-19. V gene TRBV27 combines with J gene TRBJ1-2; 9 nucleotides line up with TRBD1. Sequencing was done on a sample of PBMCs or T cells enriched from blood (not recorded which). The CDR3 bases are TGTGCCAGCAGTTTTAAACGGACAGGGGTCTATGGCTACACCTTC. It specifies CASSFKRTGVYGYTF.